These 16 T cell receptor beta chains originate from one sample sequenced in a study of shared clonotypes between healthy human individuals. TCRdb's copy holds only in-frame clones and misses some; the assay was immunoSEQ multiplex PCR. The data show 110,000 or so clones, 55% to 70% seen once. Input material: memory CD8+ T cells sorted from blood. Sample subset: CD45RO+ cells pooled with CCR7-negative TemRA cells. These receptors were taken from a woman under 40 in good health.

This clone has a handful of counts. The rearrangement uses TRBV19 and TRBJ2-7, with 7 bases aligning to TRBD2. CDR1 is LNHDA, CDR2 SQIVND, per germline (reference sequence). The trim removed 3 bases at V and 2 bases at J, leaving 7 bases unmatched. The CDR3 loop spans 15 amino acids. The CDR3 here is CASSIHPGGTYEQYF. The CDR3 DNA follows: TGTGCCAGTAGTATTCACCCGGGGGGAACCTACGAGCAGTACTTC. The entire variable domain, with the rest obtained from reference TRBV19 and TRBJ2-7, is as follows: DGGITQSPKYLFRKEGQNVTLSCEQNLNHDAMYWYRQDPGQGLRLIYYSQIVNDFQKGDIAEGYSVSREKKESFPLTVTSAQKNPTAFYLCASSIHPGGTYEQYFGPGTRLTVT.

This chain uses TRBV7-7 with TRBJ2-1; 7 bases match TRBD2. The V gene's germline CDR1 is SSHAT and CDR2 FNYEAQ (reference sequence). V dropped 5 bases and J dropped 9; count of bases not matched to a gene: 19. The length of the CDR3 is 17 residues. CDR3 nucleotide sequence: TGTGCCAGCAGCCTAGGACCCATTCGACTAGCTGTGACTGAGCAGTTCTTC. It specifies CASSLGPIRLAVTEQFF.

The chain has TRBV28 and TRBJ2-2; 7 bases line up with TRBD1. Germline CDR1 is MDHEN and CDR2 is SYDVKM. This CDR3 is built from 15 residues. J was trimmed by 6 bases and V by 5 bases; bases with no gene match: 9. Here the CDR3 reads CASSTGDHTAGELFF. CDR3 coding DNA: TGTGCCAGCAGTACAGGGGATCATACAGCCGGGGAGCTGTTTTTT.

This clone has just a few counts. CDR3 loop: CASSENVGQGNTEAFF. The DNA of the CDR3 is TGTGCCAGCAGTGAAAACGTTGGGCAGGGAAACACTGAAGCTTTCTTT. This chain links TRBV6-1 with TRBJ1-1; possibly TRBD1 for D (5 bases). The V end was cut by 2 bases, the J end by 2 bases, with 15 bases between. The CDR3 loop spans 16 amino acids. Per germline, CDR1 MNHNS and CDR2 SASEGT.

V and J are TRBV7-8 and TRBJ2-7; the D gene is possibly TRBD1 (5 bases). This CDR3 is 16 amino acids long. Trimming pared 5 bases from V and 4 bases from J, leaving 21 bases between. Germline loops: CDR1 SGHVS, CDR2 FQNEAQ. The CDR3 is CASSPGKIRKMYEQYF. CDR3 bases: TGTGCCAGCAGCCCAGGGAAGATACGAAAAATGTACGAGCAGTACTTC.

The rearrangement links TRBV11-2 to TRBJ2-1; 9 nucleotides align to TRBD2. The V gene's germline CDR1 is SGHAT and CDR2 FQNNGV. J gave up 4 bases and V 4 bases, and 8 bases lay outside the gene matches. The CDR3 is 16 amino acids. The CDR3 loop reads CASSSPLAGTYNEQFF. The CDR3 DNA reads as TGTGCCAGCAGCTCCCCGCTAGCGGGAACTTACAATGAGCAGTTCTTC.

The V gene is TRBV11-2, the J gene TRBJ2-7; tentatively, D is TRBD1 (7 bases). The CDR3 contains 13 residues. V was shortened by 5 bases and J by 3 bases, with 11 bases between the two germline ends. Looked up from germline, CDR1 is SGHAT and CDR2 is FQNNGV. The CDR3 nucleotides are TGTGCCAGCAGCGCGGGACAGAACTACGAGCAGTACTTC. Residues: CASSAGQNYEQYF.

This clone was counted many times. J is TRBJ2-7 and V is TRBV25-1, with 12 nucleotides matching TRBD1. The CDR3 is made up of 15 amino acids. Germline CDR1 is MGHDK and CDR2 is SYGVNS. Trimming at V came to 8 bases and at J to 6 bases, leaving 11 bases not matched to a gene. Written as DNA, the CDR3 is TGTGCCAGCGCTAAGGTGGGACAGGGGGCGGCCGAGCAGTACTTC. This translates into CASAKVGQGAAEQYF.

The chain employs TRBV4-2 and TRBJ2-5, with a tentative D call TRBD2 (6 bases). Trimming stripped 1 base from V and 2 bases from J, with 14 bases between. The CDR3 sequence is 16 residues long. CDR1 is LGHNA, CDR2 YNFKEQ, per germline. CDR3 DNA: TGTGCCAGCAGCCAAGGGGAAGGTGGGACTCAAGAGACCCAGTACTTC. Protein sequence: CASSQGEGGTQETQYF.

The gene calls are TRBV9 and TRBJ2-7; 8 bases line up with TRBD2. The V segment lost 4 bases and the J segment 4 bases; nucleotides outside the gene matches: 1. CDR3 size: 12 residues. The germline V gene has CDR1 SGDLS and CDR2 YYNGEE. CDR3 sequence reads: CASSPGGYEQYF. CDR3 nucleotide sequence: TGTGCCAGCAGCCCGGGGGGGTACGAGCAGTACTTC.

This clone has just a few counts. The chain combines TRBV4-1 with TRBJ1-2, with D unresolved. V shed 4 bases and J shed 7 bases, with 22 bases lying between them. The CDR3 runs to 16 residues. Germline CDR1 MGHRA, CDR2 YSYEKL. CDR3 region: CASSRGEGSGGRGYTF. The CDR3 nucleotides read TGCGCCAGCAGCCGAGGTGAAGGGTCGGGAGGACGTGGCTACACCTTC.

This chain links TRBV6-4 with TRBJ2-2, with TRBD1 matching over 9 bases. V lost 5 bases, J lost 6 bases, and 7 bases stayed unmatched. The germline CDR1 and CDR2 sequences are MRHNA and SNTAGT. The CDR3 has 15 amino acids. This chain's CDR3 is CASSTGQGTAGELFF. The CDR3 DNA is TGTGCCAGCAGTACGGGACAGGGAACCGCCGGGGAGCTGTTTTTT.

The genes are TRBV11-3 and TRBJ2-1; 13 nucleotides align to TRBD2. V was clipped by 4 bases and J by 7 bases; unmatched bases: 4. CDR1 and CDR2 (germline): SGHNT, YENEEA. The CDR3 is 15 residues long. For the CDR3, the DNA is TGTGCCAGCAGCTCCGGGACTAGCGGGACGAATGAGCAGTTCTTC. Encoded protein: CASSSGTSGTNEQFF.

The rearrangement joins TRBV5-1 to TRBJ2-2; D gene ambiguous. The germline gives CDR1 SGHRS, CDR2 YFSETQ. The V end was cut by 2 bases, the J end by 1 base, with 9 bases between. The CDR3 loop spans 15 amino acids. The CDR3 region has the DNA TGCGCCAGCAGCTTCCACCCTATGAACACCGGGGAGCTGTTTTTT. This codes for CASSFHPMNTGELFF.

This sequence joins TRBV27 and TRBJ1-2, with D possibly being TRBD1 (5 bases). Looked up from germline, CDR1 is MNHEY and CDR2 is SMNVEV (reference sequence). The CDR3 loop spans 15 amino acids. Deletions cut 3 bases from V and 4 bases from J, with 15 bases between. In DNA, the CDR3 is TGTGCCAGCAGTTTCGGGCAGGGAGGAGGCTATGGCTACACCTTC. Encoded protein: CASSFGQGGGYGYTF.

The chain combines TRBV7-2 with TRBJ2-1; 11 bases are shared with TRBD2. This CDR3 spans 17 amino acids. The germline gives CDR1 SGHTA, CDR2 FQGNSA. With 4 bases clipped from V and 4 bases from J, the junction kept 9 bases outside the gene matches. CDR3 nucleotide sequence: TGTGCCAGCAGCTCTCCTTCCGGGACTAGCGGATACAATGAGCAGTTCTTC. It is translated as CASSSPSGTSGYNEQFF.